This record concerns one TCR beta chain sequence. HTBI primers from iRepertoire and Arm-PCR of CDR3 regions yielded the TCR beta libraries. Per the authors' pipeline: Throughout the samples, researchers identified fewer than 80 TRBV and 14 TRBJ segments. MiXCR, applied by TCRdb to the multiplex PCR reads, yields one record per CDR3 protein. In this record, the V and J calls reflect TCRdb's handling and not the investigators' own analysis. Among 300,000 or so distinct CDR3 sequences listed, around 19% were seen once. Germline CDR1 and CDR2: SNHLY and FYNNEI. The V end was cut by 7 bases, the J end by 2 bases, with 23 bases between. The CDR3 contains 17 residues. This entry belongs to a study of regulatory T cells in long-lasting Graves disease. Time point specified: persistent/refractory GD, antithyroid drugs over 5 years with positive TRAb. PBMC RNA was the source of the TCR library.

The source of this sequence is a female donor with Graves disease. The chain combines TRBV2 with TRBJ2-5; D may correspond to TRBD1 or TRBD2 (5 bases each). Specimen: peripheral blood mononuclear cells (PBMCs), collected when the disease was refractory, from a patient treated with antithyroid drugs. CDR3 nucleotides: TGTGCCAGCAATACTGGGGCTAGCCTAATTTCTCAAGAGACCCAGTACTTC. This encodes CASNTGASLISQETQYF.